This T cell receptor (beta chain) came from a study of T cell responses to AZD1222 COVID-19 vaccine. In germline, CDR1 is SEHNR, CDR2 FQNEAQ (reference sequence). Trimming stripped 4 bases from V and 4 bases from J, with 4 bases between. This CDR3 comprises 12 residues. Study-level results: Vaccine-related CD4 TCRs covered spike, predominating at 160-218 and 743-854. At baseline, seropositivity was found in only a handful of AZD1222 recipients. All repertoire sampling was performed exclusively after the peak T cell response.

Profiling relied on immunoSEQ multiplex PCR, and the TCRdb table lists in-frame clones only, not all of them. The data hold approximately 130,000 clones, with about nine tenths observed a single time. About this clone: What it binds is unknown.

The sample in question was peripheral blood, obtained 28 days after the second AZD1222 dose. The receptor was derived from an adult who received the AZD1222 COVID-19 vaccine. The chain couples TRBV7-9 to TRBJ1-4, with D unclear. The CDR3 sequence is CASSWDNEKLFF. The CDR3 nucleotides are TGTGCCAGCAGCTGGGATAATGAAAAACTGTTTTTT.